The 12 T cell receptor beta chains below all came from one sample that was sequenced in a study of cytotoxic CD8 clonotypes in ibrutinib-treated CLL. Sequencing used immunoSEQ multiplex PCR; TCRdb keeps in-frame clones, though not all of them. The repertoire holds about 130,000 clones, with roughly 88% as singletons. The sample in question was PBMCs, obtained after 24 months of ibrutinib treatment. The origin of the receptors is a human donor with chronic lymphocytic leukemia.

This clone was counted only a few times. This chain connects TRBV2 to TRBJ1-2; D remains unclear. CDR1 SNHLY and CDR2 FYNNEI come from the germline V gene. The CDR3 runs 12 residues. Trimming took 5 bases from V and 7 from J, leaving 11 bases between them. CDR3 sequence reads: CASSWQDRGYTF. CDR3 DNA: TGTGCCAGCAGTTGGCAGGATCGTGGCTACACCTTC.

The chain recombines TRBV2 with TRBJ1-2, with D possibly TRBD1 on 5 matching bases. The CDR3 totals 11 residues. With 8 bases removed from V and 3 bases from J, the gap between germline ends came to 7 bases. Germline-derived CDR1 and CDR2 are SNHLY and FYNNEI. The CDR3 protein is CASGGDYGYTF. The CDR3 DNA reads TGTGCCAGCGGGGGGGACTATGGCTACACCTTC.

The genes are TRBV4-1 and TRBJ2-5; possibly TRBD1 or TRBD2 for D (6 bases each). Germline assignment: CDR1 MGHRA and CDR2 YSYEKL. Between the trimmed V and J ends, which lost 4 bases and 5 bases, there was a span of 20 bases. The CDR3 has 16 amino acids. The CDR3 DNA reads TGCGCCAGCAGCCGGGGGGACACGGGAGAGAGGGAGACCCAGTACTTC. Translated: CASSRGDTGERETQYF.

The CDR3, as DNA: TGTGCCAGCAGCGTAGTTACAGGGTCATACGGCTACACCTTC. It yields the protein CASSVVTGSYGYTF. J is TRBJ1-2 and V is TRBV9, with D maybe TRBD1 (6 bases). CDR1 is SGDLS and CDR2 is YYNGEE in the germline V gene. Trimming stripped 0 bases from V and 8 bases from J, with 14 bases between. The CDR3 totals 14 residues.

This clone has only a few counts. The chain couples TRBV6-1 to TRBJ1-5; TRBD1 matches at 7 bases. With 8 bases clipped from V and 6 bases from J, the junction kept 7 bases outside the gene matches. The CDR3 runs 13 residues. Germline V gene data show CDR1 as MNHNS and CDR2 as SASEGT. The CDR3 DNA is TGTGCCAGCTTAGGAGGGGGCTTTCAGCCCCAGCATTTT. It codes for CASLGGGFQPQHF.

As to this clone: One junction end does not reproduce the germline sequence, and a read error may be involved. The J gene is TRBJ2-1, the V gene TRBV7-2; possible D gene TRBD2, 5 bases. The germline gives CDR1 SGHTA, CDR2 FQGNSA. The CDR3 contains 11 residues. The CDR3 is CASSSGLEKFF. Here the CDR3 DNA reads TGTGCCAGCAGCTCCGGACTTGAGAAGTTCTTC.

This rearrangement joins TRBV7-2 to TRBJ1-5, with D perhaps TRBD1 (5 bases). V lost 1 base, J lost 8 bases, and 9 bases lay in between. The CDR3 length is 13 residues. Germline V gene data show CDR1 as SGHTA and CDR2 as FQGNSA. CDR3 coding DNA: TGTGCCAGCAGCTTAGTGGGGGGGGAGCCCCAGCATTTT. Its protein product is CASSLVGGEPQHF. The full variable domain, completed using reference TRBV7-2 and TRBJ1-5, is GAGVSQSPSNKVTEKGKDVELRCDPISGHTALYWYRQSLGQGLEFLIYFQGNSAPDKSGLPSDRFSAERTGGSVSTLTIQRTQQEDSAVYLCASSLVGGEPQHFGDGTRLSIL.

This chain connects TRBV27 to TRBJ1-2; D not resolved. This CDR3 spans 14 amino acids. The V gene lost 6 bases and the J gene lost 4 bases, with 15 bases spanning the gap. Germline CDR1 MNHEY, CDR2 SMNVEV (reference sequence). The CDR3 nucleotides read TGTGCCAGCAGGGGGAGGGAGTGGGGCTATGGCTACACCTTC. The encoded protein is CASRGREWGYGYTF.

This chain joins TRBV7-9 and TRBJ2-7; 7 bases are shared with TRBD2. Per the germline V gene, CDR1 is SEHNR and CDR2 is FQNEAQ (reference sequence). The ends lost 11 bases at V and 5 bases at J; junction bases unmatched: 12. This CDR3 spans 13 amino acids. The CDR3 loop reads CALGRAPGDEQYF. In DNA form, the CDR3 reads TGTGCCCTGGGGAGGGCCCCTGGGGACGAGCAGTACTTC.

The chain employs TRBV19 and TRBJ2-7, with D possibly TRBD1 on 6 matching bases. The CDR3 is 16 amino acids. Germline V gene lookup returns CDR1 LNHDA and CDR2 SQIVND (reference sequence). The V end lost 4 bases, the J end lost 0 bases, and 16 bases lay between the germline ends. The CDR3 protein is CASSRIRDTFSYEQYF. The CDR3 DNA sequence: TGTGCCAGTAGTAGAATCCGGGACACTTTCTCCTACGAGCAGTACTTC.

This chain uses TRBV7-8 with TRBJ2-4, with TRBD1 matching 9 bases. The CDR3 covers 14 residues. CDR1 is SGHVS, CDR2 FQNEAQ, per germline. V gave up 5 bases and J gave up 3 bases; unmatched junction bases: 2. CDR3 sequence reads: CASSRTGVKNIQYF. The CDR3 coding sequence is TGTGCCAGCAGCCGGACAGGGGTCAAAAACATTCAGTACTTC.

The rearrangement joins TRBV5-1 to TRBJ2-1, with TRBD2 matching over 9 bases. Germline loops: CDR1 SGHRS, CDR2 YFSETQ. J was trimmed by 15 bases and V by 1 base; bases with no gene match: 5. This CDR3 region has 12 residues. Here the CDR3 DNA reads TGCGCCAGCAGCTTGCCTAGCGGGGACCTGTTCTTC. Protein sequence: CASSLPSGDLFF.